The 27 T cell receptor beta chains reported below all come from one sample, sequenced in a study of blood T cell repertoires in COVID-19. The protocol was immunoSEQ multiplex PCR, while the TCRdb copy is restricted to in-frame clones and leaves out a portion. Among 200,000 or so clones listed, around four fifths were seen once. What was sequenced was peripheral blood. Source of these receptors: a woman aged 30 to 39 with acute or convalescent COVID-19.

V is TRBV4-2 and J is TRBJ2-7; TRBD2 agrees at 10 bases. The CDR3 has 15 amino acids. Trimming cost V 4 bases and J 3 bases; bases outside gene matches: 6. Germline values: CDR1 LGHNA, CDR2 YNFKEQ. In DNA, the CDR3 is TGTGCCAGCAGCCTAGCGGGAGGTAGAGGCTACGAGCAGTACTTC. Translating it yields CASSLAGGRGYEQYF.

J is TRBJ1-2 and V is TRBV19; TRBD1 agrees at 9 bases. Per germline, CDR1 LNHDA and CDR2 SQIVND (reference sequence). V shed 10 bases, J shed 5 bases, and the junction held 8 bases outside the gene matches. The CDR3 consists of 13 residues. CDR3 protein: CATAGTGFYGYTF. CDR3 coding DNA: TGTGCCACCGCCGGGACAGGGTTTTATGGCTACACCTTC.

The chain is built from TRBV19 and TRBJ2-1; 7 nucleotides match TRBD2. The CDR3 covers 16 residues. CDR1 is LNHDA and CDR2 is SQIVND in the germline V gene (reference sequence). V was clipped by 4 bases and J by 5 bases; unmatched bases: 11. As DNA, the CDR3 is TGTGCCAGTAGTAAACGAGGCGGGAGATTCCACAATGAGCAGTTCTTC. This gives the protein CASSKRGGRFHNEQFF.

CDR3: CASSPRLAGEVAYEQYF. The CDR3 DNA reads as TGCGCCAGCAGCCCCCGACTAGCGGGGGAAGTCGCCTACGAGCAGTACTTC. V is TRBV5-1 and J is TRBJ2-7; TRBD2 matches 12 bases. The ends lost 4 bases at V and 2 bases at J; junction bases unmatched: 10. The CDR3 runs to 17 residues. CDR1 and CDR2 (germline): SGHRS, YFSETQ.

The chain carries TRBV27 and TRBJ1-2; 8 bases match TRBD1. Trimming took 5 bases from V and 5 from J; bases not matched to a gene: 7. Germline V gene data show CDR1 as MNHEY and CDR2 as SMNVEV (reference sequence). CDR3 length: 14 residues. The DNA for the CDR3 is TGTGCCAGCAGTCCAAGGACAGGGCTTTATGGCTACACCTTC. As protein: CASSPRTGLYGYTF.

V gene TRBV6-1 combines with J gene TRBJ1-2; 8 bases are a match to TRBD1. The V segment lost 0 bases and the J segment 8 bases; nucleotides outside the gene matches: 8. Germline-derived CDR1 and CDR2 are MNHNS and SASEGT. The CDR3 contains 15 residues. The CDR3 sequence: CASSEAVGQGSGYTF. In DNA, the CDR3 is TGTGCCAGCAGTGAAGCAGTAGGACAGGGTAGCGGCTACACCTTC.

The chain links TRBV29-1 to TRBJ1-1, with D hard to call. Germline values: CDR1 SQVTM, CDR2 ANQGSEA. V was pared by 4 bases and J by 1 base, with 7 bases between. This CDR3 region has 12 residues. The CDR3, as DNA: TGCAGCGTTGTACCCGGGAACACTGAAGCTTTCTTT. Its translation is CSVVPGNTEAFF.

The chain uses TRBV5-1 and TRBJ2-1; 10 bases are shared with TRBD2. The CDR3 runs to 16 residues. Germline CDR1 reads SGHRS; CDR2 reads YFSETQ. The junction had 8 bases not matched to a gene; V was cut back by 0 bases and J by 8 bases. The CDR3 bases are TGCGCCAGCAGCTTGGTGGTAGCGGGAGGTGGTTATGAGCAGTTCTTC. It codes for CASSLVVAGGGYEQFF.

V usage is TRBV4-2 and J usage is TRBJ1-5, with 8 bases that match TRBD1. The CDR3 covers 15 residues. V shed 4 bases and J 2 bases; nucleotides not matched to a gene: 4. Germline V gives CDR1 LGHNA, CDR2 YNFKEQ. The CDR3 loop is CASSLGQGGNQPQHF. CDR3 nucleotides: TGTGCCAGCAGCCTAGGACAGGGTGGCAATCAGCCCCAGCATTTT.

This clone was observed a handful of times. The chain links TRBV7-9 to TRBJ1-3; tentatively, D is TRBD1 (5 bases). Trimming removed 2 bases at V and 0 bases at J, with 8 bases between. The CDR3 covers 15 residues. Looked up from germline, CDR1 is SEHNR and CDR2 is FQNEAQ (reference sequence). As DNA, the CDR3 is TGTGCCAGCAGCTTAACTGGGGCCTCTGGAAACACCATATATTTT. Translated: CASSLTGASGNTIYF.

J is TRBJ2-3 and V is TRBV11-2, with 16 bases aligning to TRBD2. After removal of 4 bases from V and 2 bases from J, the junction contained 9 bases not matched to a gene. The CDR3 extends over 19 amino acids. The germline CDR1 and CDR2 sequences are SGHAT and FQNNGV. CDR3 sequence: CASSWGPGLAGGDTDTQYF. CDR3 DNA sequence: TGTGCCAGCAGCTGGGGGCCGGGACTAGCGGGAGGGGACACAGATACGCAGTATTTT.

The rearrangement joins TRBV11-2 to TRBJ2-2, with 8 positions matching TRBD2. The CDR3 sequence is 15 residues long. The V gene end was trimmed by 5 bases and the J gene end by 5 bases; junction bases not matched to a gene: 7. The germline V gene encodes CDR1 SGHAT and CDR2 FQNNGV. The chain's CDR3 is CASSQGLEYTGELFF. In DNA, the CDR3 is TGTGCCAGCAGCCAGGGACTAGAATATACCGGGGAGCTGTTTTTT.

This clone was counted between two and nine times. V usage is TRBV11-2 and J usage is TRBJ2-7; 7 bases line up with TRBD2. The germline V gene has CDR1 SGHAT and CDR2 FQNNGV. This CDR3 comprises 13 residues. The ends lost 3 bases at V and 2 bases at J; junction bases unmatched: 1. The CDR3 here is CASSLRETYEQYF. In DNA form, the CDR3 reads TGTGCCAGCAGCTTGCGGGAGACCTACGAGCAGTACTTC.

V is TRBV28 and J is TRBJ1-1, with D unresolved. The CDR3 extends over 15 amino acids. Trimming left V 3 bases short and J 3 bases short, with 14 bases between. Per germline, CDR1 MDHEN and CDR2 SYDVKM. The CDR3 here is CASSFVSSGYTEAFF. CDR3 sequence (DNA): TGTGCCAGCAGTTTCGTGTCCTCCGGGTACACTGAAGCTTTCTTT.

This clone showed up just once. At one end, the junction sequence differs from germline, possibly due to a read error. J is TRBJ1-5 and V is TRBV7-2; possibly TRBD1 for D (5 bases). CDR1 is SGHTA and CDR2 is FQGNSA in the germline V gene. CDR3 length: 13 residues. The CDR3: CASSIAGGQPQHF. The CDR3 DNA is TGTGCCAGCAGCATAGCGGGGGGTCAGCCCCAGCATTTT.

The chain recombines TRBV6-5 with TRBJ1-4; D gene ambiguous. V was pared by 8 bases and J by 7 bases, with 17 bases between. This CDR3 is 14 amino acids long. CDR1 is MNHEY and CDR2 is SVGAGI in the germline V gene. As DNA, the CDR3 is TGTGCCAGCTCAAAGGTCGGGTTCGGTGAAAAACTGTTTTTT. It is translated as CASSKVGFGEKLFF.

V gene TRBV10-1 combines with J gene TRBJ2-5; 8 positions match TRBD1. This CDR3 has 14 amino acids. V shed 3 bases and J 7 bases; nucleotides not matched to a gene: 7. Germline CDR1 is WNHNN and CDR2 is SYGVQD (reference sequence). Written as DNA, the CDR3 is TGCGCCAGCAGTGAAGGACAGGGTTGTGGGACCCAGTACTTC. Translation gives CASSEGQGCGTQYF.

This chain links TRBV7-2 with TRBJ1-6; TRBD1 might be the D (5 bases). CDR1 and CDR2 from the germline V gene are SGHTA and FQGNSA. V lost 5 bases to trimming and J lost 6 bases, with 20 bases between them. This CDR3 is built from 17 residues. The CDR3 bases are TGTGCCAGCAGCCAAACCGGAAAGGGACTTCTTAATTCACCCCTCCACTTT. As protein: CASSQTGKGLLNSPLHF.

This clone was counted at least ten times. This chain links TRBV30 with TRBJ2-3; D perhaps matches TRBD2 (7 bases). Germline CDR1 reads GTSNPN; CDR2 reads SVGIG (reference sequence). V shed 5 bases and J shed 4 bases, with 19 bases lying between them. The CDR3 contains 15 residues. CDR3 nucleotide sequence: TGTGCCTGGGGCAAAAGGGGGAGGGCCTCAGATACGCAGTATTTT. It is translated as CAWGKRGRASDTQYF.

This clone was counted a single time. DNA of the CDR3: TGTGCCAGCAGATCCGGGAGGCAGCAGTATTTT. It codes for CASRSGRQQYF. The V gene is TRBV12-3 or TRBV12-4, the J gene TRBJ2-3, with 7 bases fitting TRBD2. The CDR3 length is 11 residues. V lost 6 bases, J lost 11 bases, and 5 bases stayed unmatched.

This clone was seen a handful of times. The chain has TRBV11-2 and TRBJ1-3; 11 bases are a match to TRBD1. The CDR3 consists of 15 residues. The V gene end was trimmed by 4 bases and the J gene end by 8 bases; junction bases not matched to a gene: 7. Germline CDR1 is SGHAT and CDR2 is FQNNGV. CDR3 nucleotide sequence: TGTGCCAGCAGCTCAGGGACAGGGGGTAGACACACCATATATTTT. Translated, it gives CASSSGTGGRHTIYF. The entire variable domain, with the rest obtained from reference TRBV11-2 and TRBJ1-3, is as follows: EAGVAQSPRYKIIEKRQSVAFWCNPISGHATLYWYQQILGQGPKLLIQFQNNGVVDDSQLPKDRFSAERLKGVDSTLKIQPAKLEDSAVYLCASSSGTGGRHTIYFGEGSWLTVV.

The chain uses TRBV5-1 and TRBJ2-1, with 9 positions matching TRBD2. Germline CDR1 and CDR2: SGHRS and YFSETQ. V dropped 4 bases and J dropped 5; count of bases not matched to a gene: 10. The CDR3 covers 16 residues. CDR3 in amino acids: CASSVVGGGAHNEQFF. DNA for the CDR3: TGCGCCAGCAGCGTCGTTGGCGGGGGGGCCCACAATGAGCAGTTCTTC.

V is TRBV7-9 and J is TRBJ2-1; TRBD2 agrees at 9 bases. V lost 4 bases, J lost 4 bases, and 5 bases stayed unmatched. CDR1 is SEHNR and CDR2 is FQNEAQ in the germline V gene (reference sequence). The CDR3 extends over 15 amino acids. CDR3 sequence reads: CASSSSGGMYNEQFF. CDR3 DNA sequence: TGTGCCAGCAGCTCCAGCGGGGGGATGTACAATGAGCAGTTCTTC.

The chain is built from TRBV5-4 and TRBJ2-3; tentative D call: TRBD1 (7 bases). Germline V gene sequence: CDR1 SGHNT, CDR2 YYREEE (reference sequence). The CDR3 is 15 amino acids. V was shortened by 0 bases and J by 7 bases, with 15 bases between the two germline ends. In nucleotides, the CDR3 is TGTGCCAGCAGCTTGGTGGGCAGGGGGGTCAATACGCAGTATTTT. Protein sequence: CASSLVGRGVNTQYF. Full variable domain (rest looked up from reference TRBV5-4 and TRBJ2-3): ETGVTQSPTHLIKTRGQQVTLRCSSQSGHNTVSWYQQALGQGPQFIFQYYREEENGRGNFPPRFSGLQFPNYSSELNVNALELDDSALYLCASSLVGRGVNTQYFGPGTRLTVL.

The chain uses TRBV14 and TRBJ2-1, with a weak D call TRBD2 (5 bases). The CDR3 sequence is 13 residues long. Trimming shortened V by 0 bases and J by 12 bases, and 12 bases separated the two germline ends. Germline V gene sequence: CDR1 SGHDN, CDR2 FVKESK. The CDR3 loop reads CASSQDMTRGQFF. The CDR3 nucleotides are TGTGCCAGCAGCCAAGATATGACCCGGGGGCAGTTCTTC.

The CDR3 here is CASGLAGNEQYF. The CDR3 DNA sequence: TGTGCCAGCGGACTAGCGGGAAACGAGCAGTACTTC. The chain links TRBV6-6 to TRBJ2-7; 12 bases fit TRBD2. The ends lost 8 bases at V and 5 bases at J; junction bases unmatched: 1. From germline, CDR1 is MNHNY and CDR2 SVGAGI (reference sequence). The CDR3 has 12 amino acids.

J is TRBJ1-2 and V is TRBV19, with TRBD1 matching 7 bases. The CDR3 contains 14 residues. The V gene's germline CDR1 is LNHDA and CDR2 SQIVND (reference sequence). Trimming removed 5 bases from V and 8 bases from J; junction bases left unmatched: 11. DNA for the CDR3: TGTGCCAGTAGTCTCTCCGGGACAGCCCTGGGCTACACCTTC. It specifies CASSLSGTALGYTF.